This is a list of T cell receptor beta chains from one sample in a study of early T cells in non-severe SARS-CoV-2 infection. TCRdb ran MiXCR on the 5' RACE reads and lists one entry per CDR3 protein. The sample includes 65,000 to 80,000 distinct CDR3 sequences, 9.5% to 15% of them seen just once. Sample: whole blood. These receptors were taken from an adult who was a healthcare worker with PCR-confirmed SARS-CoV-2 infection or an uninfected control (not recorded which). Both conserved end residues are trimmed from each CDR3. Each record gives: CDR3 protein, J gene, V gene.

ASSSKDTGELF	TRBJ2-2	TRBV6-2/TRBV6-3
SVDRLSTEAF	TRBJ1-1	TRBV29-1
ASSMNSYNEQF	TRBJ2-1	TRBV7-6
ASSSGPFFSTDTQY	TRBJ2-3	TRBV7-8
SVAKTGSYEQY	TRBJ2-7	TRBV29-1
SVVRGSNTEAF	TRBJ1-1	TRBV29-1
ASSPALGVGYTEAF	TRBJ1-1	TRBV6-2/TRBV6-3
ASSLAYGTTYEQY	TRBJ2-7	TRBV11-2
ASSYQGRGNEQF	TRBJ2-1	TRBV6-2/TRBV6-3
ASNPAGVSDTQY	TRBJ2-3	TRBV19
ASSQSFGTDTQY	TRBJ2-3	TRBV4-1
SVAETGYYGYT	TRBJ1-2	TRBV29-1
ASSFPRQGGETQY	TRBJ2-5	TRBV11-2
ASSPPSVRSTDTQY	TRBJ2-3	TRBV28
ASSLRQGNMNTEAF	TRBJ1-1	TRBV27
ASTSGGRSPLH	TRBJ1-6	TRBV14
ASSVTDRGYGYT	TRBJ1-2	TRBV9
SVGRTGGETQY	TRBJ2-5	TRBV29-1
ASSERRSSYNEQF	TRBJ2-1	TRBV12-3/TRBV12-4
ASTTNTGELF	TRBJ2-2	TRBV3-1
ASSSTVPPYGYT	TRBJ1-2	TRBV19
SAVDSSAEYGYT	TRBJ1-2	TRBV29-1